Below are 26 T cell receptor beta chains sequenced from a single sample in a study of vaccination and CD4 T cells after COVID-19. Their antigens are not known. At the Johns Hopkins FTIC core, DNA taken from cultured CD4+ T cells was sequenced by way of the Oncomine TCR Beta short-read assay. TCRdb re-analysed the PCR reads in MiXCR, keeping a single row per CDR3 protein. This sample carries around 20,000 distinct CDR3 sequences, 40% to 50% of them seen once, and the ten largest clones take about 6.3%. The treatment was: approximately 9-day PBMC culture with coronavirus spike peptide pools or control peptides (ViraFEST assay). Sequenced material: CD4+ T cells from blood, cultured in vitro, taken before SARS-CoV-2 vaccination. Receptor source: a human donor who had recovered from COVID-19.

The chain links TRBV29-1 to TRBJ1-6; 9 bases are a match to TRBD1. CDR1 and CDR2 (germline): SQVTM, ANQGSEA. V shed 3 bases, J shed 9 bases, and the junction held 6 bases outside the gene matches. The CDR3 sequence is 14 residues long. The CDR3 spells CSVDTGQGSSPLHF. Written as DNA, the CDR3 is TGCAGCGTTGATACGGGACAGGGAAGTTCACCCCTCCACTTT.

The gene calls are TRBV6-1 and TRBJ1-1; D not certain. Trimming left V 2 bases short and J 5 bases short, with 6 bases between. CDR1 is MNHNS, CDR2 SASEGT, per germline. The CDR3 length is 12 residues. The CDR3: CASSEWGTEAFF. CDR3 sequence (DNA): TGTGCCAGCAGTGAATGGGGTACTGAAGCTTTCTTT.

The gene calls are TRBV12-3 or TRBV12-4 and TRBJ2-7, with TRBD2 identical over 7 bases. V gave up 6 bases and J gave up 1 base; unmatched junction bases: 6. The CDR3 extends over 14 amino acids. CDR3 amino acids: CASSSRGGSYEQYF. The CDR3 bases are TGTGCCAGCAGCTCCCGGGGAGGGTCCTACGAGCAGTACTTC.

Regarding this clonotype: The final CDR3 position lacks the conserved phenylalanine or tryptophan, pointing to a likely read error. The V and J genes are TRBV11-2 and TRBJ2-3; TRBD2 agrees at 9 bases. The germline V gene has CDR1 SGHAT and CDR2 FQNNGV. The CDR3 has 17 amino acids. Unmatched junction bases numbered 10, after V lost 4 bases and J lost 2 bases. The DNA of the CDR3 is TGTGCCAGCAGCTACGCTTTAGCGGGAGAGTACACAGATACGCAGTATTAT. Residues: CASSYALAGEYTDTQYY.

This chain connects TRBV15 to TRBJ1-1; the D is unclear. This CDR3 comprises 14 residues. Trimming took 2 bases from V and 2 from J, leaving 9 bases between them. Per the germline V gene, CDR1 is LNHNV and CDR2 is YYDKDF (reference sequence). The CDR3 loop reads CATSRSGLNTEAFF. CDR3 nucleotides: TGTGCCACCAGCAGATCAGGACTAAACACTGAAGCTTTCTTT.

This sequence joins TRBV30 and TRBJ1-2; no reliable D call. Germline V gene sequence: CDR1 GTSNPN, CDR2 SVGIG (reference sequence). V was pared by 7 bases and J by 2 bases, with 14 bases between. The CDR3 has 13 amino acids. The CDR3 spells CASRSPPNYGYTF. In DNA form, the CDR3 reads TGTGCCTCCCGCTCGCCCCCAAACTATGGCTACACCTTC.

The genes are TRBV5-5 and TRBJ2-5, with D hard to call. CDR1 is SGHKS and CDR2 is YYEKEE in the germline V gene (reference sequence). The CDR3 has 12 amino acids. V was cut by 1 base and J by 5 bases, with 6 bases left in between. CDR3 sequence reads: CASSLKWETQYF. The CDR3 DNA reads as TGTGCCAGCAGCTTGAAATGGGAGACCCAGTACTTC.

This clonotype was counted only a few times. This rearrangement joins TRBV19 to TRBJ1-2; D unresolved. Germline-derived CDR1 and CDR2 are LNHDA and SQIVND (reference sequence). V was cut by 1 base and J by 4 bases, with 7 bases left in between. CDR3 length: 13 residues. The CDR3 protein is CASSIGYSYGYTF. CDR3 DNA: TGTGCCAGTAGTATAGGGTACAGCTATGGCTACACCTTC.

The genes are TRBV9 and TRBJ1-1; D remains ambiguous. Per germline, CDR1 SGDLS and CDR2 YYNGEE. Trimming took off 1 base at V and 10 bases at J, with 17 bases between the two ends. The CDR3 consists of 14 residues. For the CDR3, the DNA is TGTGCCAGCAGCGTATCTCCCGACCTAGAGAGAGCTTTCTTT. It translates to CASSVSPDLERAFF.

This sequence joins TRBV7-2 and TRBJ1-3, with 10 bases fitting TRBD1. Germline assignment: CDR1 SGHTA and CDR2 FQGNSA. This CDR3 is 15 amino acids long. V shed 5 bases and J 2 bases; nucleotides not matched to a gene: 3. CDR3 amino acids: CASSVDRGPGNTIYF. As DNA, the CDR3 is TGTGCCAGCAGCGTAGACAGGGGGCCTGGAAACACCATATATTTT.

The CDR3 DNA is TGTGCCAGTAGTGAAACTAGAGTCGGCGAGCAGTTCTTC. Residues: CASSETRVGEQFF. The V call is TRBV19, the J call TRBJ2-1; weak D call: TRBD2 (5 bases). V was clipped by 5 bases and J by 10 bases, with 15 bases between them. Germline V gene lookup returns CDR1 LNHDA and CDR2 SQIVND (reference sequence). There are 13 residues in the CDR3.

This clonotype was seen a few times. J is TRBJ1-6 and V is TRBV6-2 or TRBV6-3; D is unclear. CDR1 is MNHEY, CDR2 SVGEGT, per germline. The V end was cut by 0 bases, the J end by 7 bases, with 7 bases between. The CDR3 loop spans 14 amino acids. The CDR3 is CASSYSQRNSPLHF. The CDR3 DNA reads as TGTGCCAGCAGTTACTCCCAGCGGAATTCACCCCTCCACTTT.

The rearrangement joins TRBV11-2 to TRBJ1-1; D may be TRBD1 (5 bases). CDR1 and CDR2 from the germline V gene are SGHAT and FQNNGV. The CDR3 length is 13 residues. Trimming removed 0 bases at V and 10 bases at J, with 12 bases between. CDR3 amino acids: CASSLEPGTLAFF. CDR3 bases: TGTGCCAGCAGCTTAGAACCCGGGACGCTAGCTTTCTTT.

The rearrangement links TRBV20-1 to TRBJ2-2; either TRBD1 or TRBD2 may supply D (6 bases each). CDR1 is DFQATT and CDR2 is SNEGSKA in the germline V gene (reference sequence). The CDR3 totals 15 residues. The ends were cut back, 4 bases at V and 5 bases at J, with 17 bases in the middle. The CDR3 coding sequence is TGCAGTGCTAAGCCAACAGGGAGGCCGACCGGGGAGCTGTTTTTT. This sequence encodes CSAKPTGRPTGELFF.

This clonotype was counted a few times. The CDR3 coding sequence is TGTGCCAGCCGACTGAACACTGAAGCTTTCTTT. Translated: CASRLNTEAFF. This rearrangement joins TRBV28 to TRBJ1-1; D remains ambiguous. V was cut by 8 bases and J by 0 bases, with 4 bases left in between. CDR1 MDHEN and CDR2 SYDVKM come from the germline V gene. CDR3 size: 11 residues.

CDR3 loop: CASSYRGGRGYGYTF. The CDR3 DNA reads TGTGCCAGCAGTTATCGGGGGGGGCGCGGGTATGGCTACACCTTC. The chain recombines TRBV6-5 with TRBJ1-2, with D possibly being TRBD1 (6 bases). The CDR3 loop spans 15 amino acids. V dropped 3 bases and J dropped 5 bases, with 16 bases sitting between them. Germline loops: CDR1 MNHEY, CDR2 SVGAGI.

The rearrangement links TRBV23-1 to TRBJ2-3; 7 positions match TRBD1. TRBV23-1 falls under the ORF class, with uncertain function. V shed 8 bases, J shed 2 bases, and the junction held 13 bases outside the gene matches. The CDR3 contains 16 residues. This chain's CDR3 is CASYPAGDSFTDTQYF. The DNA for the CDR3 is TGCGCCAGCTATCCCGCCGGGGACAGTTTCACAGATACGCAGTATTTT.

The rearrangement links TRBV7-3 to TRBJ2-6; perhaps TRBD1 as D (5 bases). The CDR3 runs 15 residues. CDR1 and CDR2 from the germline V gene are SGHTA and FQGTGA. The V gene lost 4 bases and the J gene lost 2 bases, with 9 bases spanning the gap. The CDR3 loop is CASSSTGPGANVLTF. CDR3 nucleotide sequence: TGTGCCAGCAGCTCAACAGGTCCTGGGGCCAACGTCCTGACTTTC.

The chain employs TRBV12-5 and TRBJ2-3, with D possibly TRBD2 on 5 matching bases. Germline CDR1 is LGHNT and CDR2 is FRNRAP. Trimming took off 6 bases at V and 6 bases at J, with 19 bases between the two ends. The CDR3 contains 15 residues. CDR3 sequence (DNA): TGTGCTAGTGGCCCCCAAGTGGCTAGCTACGATACGCAGTATTTT. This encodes CASGPQVASYDTQYF. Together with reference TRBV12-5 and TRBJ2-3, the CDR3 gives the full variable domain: DARVTQTPRHKVTEMGQEVTMRCQPILGHNTVFWYRQTMMQGLELLAYFRNRAPLDDSGMPKDRFSAEMPDATLATLKIQPSEPRDSAVYFCASGPQVASYDTQYFGPGTRLTVL.

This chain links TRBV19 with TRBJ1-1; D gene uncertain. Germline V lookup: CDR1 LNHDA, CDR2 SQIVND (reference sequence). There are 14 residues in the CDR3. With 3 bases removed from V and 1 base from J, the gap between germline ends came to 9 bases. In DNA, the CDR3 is TGTGCCAGTAGTATCAGCGATGGGAACACTGAAGCTTTCTTT. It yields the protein CASSISDGNTEAFF.

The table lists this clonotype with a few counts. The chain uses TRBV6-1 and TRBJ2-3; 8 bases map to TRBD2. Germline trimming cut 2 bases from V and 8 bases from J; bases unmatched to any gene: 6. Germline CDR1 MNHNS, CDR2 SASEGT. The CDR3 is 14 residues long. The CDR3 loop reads CASSELAGRGTQYF. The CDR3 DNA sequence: TGTGCCAGCAGTGAACTAGCGGGCCGTGGTACGCAGTATTTT.

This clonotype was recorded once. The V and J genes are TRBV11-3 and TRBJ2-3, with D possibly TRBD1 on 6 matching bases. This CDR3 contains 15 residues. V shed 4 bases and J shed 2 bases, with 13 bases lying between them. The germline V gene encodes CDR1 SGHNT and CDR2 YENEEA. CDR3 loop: CASSSRTAYTDTQYF. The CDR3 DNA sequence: TGTGCCAGCAGCTCCCGGACAGCATACACAGATACGCAGTATTTT.

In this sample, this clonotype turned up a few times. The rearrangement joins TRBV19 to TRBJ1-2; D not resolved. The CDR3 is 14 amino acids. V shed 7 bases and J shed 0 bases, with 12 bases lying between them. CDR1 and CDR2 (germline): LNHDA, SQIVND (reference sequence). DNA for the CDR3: TGTGCCAGTAAAACGGCAGGTACTAACTATGGCTACACCTTC. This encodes CASKTAGTNYGYTF.

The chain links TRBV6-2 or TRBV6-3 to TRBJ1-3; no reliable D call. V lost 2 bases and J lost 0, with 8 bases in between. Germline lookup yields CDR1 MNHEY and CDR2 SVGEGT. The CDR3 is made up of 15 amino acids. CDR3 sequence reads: CASSYDNHSGNTIYF. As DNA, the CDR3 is TGTGCCAGCAGTTACGACAACCACTCTGGAAACACCATATATTTT.

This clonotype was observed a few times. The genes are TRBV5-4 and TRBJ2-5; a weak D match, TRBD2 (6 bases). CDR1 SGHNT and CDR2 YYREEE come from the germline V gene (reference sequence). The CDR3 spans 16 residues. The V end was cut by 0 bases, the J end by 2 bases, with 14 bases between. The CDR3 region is CASSLGGDSPQETQYF. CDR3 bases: TGTGCCAGCAGCTTGGGGGGGGACTCCCCACAAGAGACCCAGTACTTC.

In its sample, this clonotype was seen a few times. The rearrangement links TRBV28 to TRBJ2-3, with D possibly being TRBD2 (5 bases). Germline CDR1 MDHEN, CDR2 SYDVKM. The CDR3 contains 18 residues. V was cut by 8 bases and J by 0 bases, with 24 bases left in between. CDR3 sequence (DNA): TGTGCCAGCCTATGGGCTGGGGTAGGGAGCGCTAGCACAGATACGCAGTATTTT. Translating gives CASLWAGVGSASTDTQYF.